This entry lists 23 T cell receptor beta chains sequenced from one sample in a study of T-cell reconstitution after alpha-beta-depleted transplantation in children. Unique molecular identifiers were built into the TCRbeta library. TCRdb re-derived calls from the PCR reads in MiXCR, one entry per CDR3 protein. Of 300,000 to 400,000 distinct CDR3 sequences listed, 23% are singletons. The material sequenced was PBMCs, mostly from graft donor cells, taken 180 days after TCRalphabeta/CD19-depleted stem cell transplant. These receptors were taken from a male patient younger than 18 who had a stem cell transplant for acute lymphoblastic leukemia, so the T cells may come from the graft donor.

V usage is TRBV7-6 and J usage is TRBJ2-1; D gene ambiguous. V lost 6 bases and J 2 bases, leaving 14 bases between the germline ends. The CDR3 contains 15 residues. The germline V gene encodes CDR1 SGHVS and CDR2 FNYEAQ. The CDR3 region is CASSSLGPPYNEQFF. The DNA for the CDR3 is TGTGCCAGCAGTTCCCTCGGGCCTCCCTACAATGAGCAGTTCTTC.

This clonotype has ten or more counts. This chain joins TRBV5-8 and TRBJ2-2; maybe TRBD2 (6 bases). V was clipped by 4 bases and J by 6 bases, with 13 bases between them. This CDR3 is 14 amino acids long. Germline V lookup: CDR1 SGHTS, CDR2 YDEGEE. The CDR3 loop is CASSDGRGSGELFF. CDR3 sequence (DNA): TGTGCCAGCAGCGACGGACGGGGGTCCGGGGAGCTGTTTTTT.

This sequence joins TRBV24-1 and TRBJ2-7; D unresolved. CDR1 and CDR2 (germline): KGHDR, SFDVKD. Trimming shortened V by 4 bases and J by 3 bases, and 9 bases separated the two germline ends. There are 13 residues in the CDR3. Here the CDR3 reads CATSDRNHYEQYF. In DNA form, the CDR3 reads TGTGCCACCAGTGACCGTAACCACTACGAGCAGTACTTC.

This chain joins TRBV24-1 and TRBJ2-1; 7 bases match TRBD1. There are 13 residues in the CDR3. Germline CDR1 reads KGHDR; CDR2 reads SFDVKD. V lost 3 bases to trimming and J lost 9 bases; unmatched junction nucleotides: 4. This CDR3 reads CATSDLQGPEQFF. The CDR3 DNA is TGTGCCACCAGTGATCTACAGGGGCCTGAGCAGTTCTTC.

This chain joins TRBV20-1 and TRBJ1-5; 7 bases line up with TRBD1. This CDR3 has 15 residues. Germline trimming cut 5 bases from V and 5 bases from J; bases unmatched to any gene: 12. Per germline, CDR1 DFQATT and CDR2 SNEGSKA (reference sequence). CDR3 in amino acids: CSAPVPRDRYQPQHF. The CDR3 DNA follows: TGCAGTGCTCCCGTCCCCCGGGACAGATATCAGCCCCAGCATTTT.

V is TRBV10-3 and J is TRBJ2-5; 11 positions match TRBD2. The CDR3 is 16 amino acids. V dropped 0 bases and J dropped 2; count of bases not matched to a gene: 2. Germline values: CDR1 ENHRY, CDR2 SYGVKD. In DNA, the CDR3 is TGTGCCATCAGTGAGTCCACTAGCGGGAGACAAGAGACCCAGTACTTC. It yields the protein CAISESTSGRQETQYF.

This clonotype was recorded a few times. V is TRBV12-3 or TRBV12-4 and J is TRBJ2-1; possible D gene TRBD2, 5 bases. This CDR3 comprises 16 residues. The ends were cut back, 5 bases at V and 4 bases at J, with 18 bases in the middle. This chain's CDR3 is CASSPFGESGYNEQFF. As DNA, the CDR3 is TGTGCCAGCAGTCCCTTCGGGGAGAGCGGTTACAATGAGCAGTTCTTC.

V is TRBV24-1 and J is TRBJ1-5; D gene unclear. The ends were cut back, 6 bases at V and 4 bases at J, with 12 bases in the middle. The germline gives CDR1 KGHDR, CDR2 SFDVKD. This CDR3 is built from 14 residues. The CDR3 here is CATSKTGVNQPQHF. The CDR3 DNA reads TGTGCCACCAGTAAGACGGGAGTAAATCAGCCCCAGCATTTT.

DNA of the CDR3: TGCAGCGTTCTTCCGGGGCCAAAACCACCCTACGAGCAGTACTTC. Translated: CSVLPGPKPPYEQYF. This chain uses TRBV29-1 with TRBJ2-7; D assignment may be TRBD1 or TRBD2 (5 bases each). V was trimmed by 5 bases and J by 2 bases, leaving 19 bases between them. CDR3 size: 15 residues. The germline V gene encodes CDR1 SQVTM and CDR2 ANQGSEA.

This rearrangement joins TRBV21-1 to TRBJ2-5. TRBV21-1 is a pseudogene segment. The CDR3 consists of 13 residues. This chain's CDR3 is CASSKGLGETQYF. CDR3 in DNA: TGTGCCAGCAGCAAAGGGCTTGGAGAGACCCAGTACTTC.

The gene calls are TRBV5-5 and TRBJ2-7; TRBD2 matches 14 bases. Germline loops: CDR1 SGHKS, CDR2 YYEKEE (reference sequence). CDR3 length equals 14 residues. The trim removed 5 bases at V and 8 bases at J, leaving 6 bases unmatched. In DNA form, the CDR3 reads TGTGCCAGCAGATGGGGACTAGCGGGAGTTAAGCAGTACTTC. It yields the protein CASRWGLAGVKQYF.

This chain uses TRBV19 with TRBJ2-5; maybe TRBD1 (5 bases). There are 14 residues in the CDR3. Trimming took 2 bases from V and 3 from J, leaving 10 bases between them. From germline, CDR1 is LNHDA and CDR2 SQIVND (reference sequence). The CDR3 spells CASSIRGTKETQYF. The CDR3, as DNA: TGTGCCAGTAGTATAAGGGGCACTAAAGAGACCCAGTACTTC.

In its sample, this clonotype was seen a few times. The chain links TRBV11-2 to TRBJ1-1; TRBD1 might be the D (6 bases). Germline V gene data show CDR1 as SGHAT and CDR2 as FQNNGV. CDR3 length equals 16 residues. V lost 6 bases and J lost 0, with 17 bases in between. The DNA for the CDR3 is TGTGCCAGCAGACCCTTCCGGGACAACATGAACACTGAAGCTTTCTTT. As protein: CASRPFRDNMNTEAFF.

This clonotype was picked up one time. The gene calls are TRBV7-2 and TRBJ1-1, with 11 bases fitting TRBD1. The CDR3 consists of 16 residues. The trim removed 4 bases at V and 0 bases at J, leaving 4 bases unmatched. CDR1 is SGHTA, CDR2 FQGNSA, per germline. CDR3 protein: CASSSDRGRLNTEAFF. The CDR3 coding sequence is TGTGCCAGCAGCTCGGACAGGGGGCGGTTGAACACTGAAGCTTTCTTT.

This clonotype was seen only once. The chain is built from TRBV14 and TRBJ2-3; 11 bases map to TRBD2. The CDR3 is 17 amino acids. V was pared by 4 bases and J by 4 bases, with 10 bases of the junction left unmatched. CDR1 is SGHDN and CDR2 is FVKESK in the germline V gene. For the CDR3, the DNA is TGTGCCAGCAGCCTAGTTCTAGCGGGAGGAGAGGCAGATACGCAGTATTTT. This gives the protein CASSLVLAGGEADTQYF.

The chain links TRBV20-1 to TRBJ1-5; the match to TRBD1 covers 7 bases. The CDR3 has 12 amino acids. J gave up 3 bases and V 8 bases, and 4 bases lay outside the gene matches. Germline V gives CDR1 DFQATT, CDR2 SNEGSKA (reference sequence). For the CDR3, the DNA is TGCAGTATGGACAGGTACAATCAGCCCCAGCATTTT. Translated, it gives CSMDRYNQPQHF.

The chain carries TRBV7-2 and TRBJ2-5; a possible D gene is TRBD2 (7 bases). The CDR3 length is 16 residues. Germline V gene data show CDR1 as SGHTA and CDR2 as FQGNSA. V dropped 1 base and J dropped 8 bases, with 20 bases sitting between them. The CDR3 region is CASSLVGGGGQGTQYF. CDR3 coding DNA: TGTGCCAGCAGCTTAGTAGGTGGGGGGGGGCAAGGAACCCAGTACTTC.

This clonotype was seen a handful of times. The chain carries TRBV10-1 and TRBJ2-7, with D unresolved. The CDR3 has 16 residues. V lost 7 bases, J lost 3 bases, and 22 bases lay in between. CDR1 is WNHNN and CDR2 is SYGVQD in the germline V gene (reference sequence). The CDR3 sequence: CASTAVLRRPGYEQYF. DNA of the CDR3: TGCGCCAGCACCGCGGTCCTACGCAGGCCGGGCTACGAGCAGTACTTC.

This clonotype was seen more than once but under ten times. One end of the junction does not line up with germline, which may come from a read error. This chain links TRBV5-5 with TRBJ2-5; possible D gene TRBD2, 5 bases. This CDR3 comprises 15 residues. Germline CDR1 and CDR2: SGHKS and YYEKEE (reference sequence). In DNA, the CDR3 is TGTGCCAGCACCTTGAGCGGTCGCAGCCAAGAGACCCAGTACTTC. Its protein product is CASTLSGRSQETQYF.

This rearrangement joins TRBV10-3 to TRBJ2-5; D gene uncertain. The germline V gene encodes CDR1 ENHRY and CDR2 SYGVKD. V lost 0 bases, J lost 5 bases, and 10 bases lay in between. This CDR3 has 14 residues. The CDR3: CAISESGPAETQYF. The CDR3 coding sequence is TGTGCCATCAGTGAGTCTGGACCAGCGGAGACCCAGTACTTC.

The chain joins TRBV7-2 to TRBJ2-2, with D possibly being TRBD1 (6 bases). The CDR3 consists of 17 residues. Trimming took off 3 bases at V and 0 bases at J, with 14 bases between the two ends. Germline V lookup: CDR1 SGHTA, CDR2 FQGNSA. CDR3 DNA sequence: TGTGCCAGCAGCTTGAGGTTTGGGGGCGCGAACACCGGGGAGCTGTTTTTT. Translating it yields CASSLRFGGANTGELFF.

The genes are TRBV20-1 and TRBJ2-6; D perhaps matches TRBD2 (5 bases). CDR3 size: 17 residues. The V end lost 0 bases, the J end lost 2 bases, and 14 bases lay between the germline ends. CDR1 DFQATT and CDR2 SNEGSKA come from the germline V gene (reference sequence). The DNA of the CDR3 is TGCAGTGCTAGAGATCGTTTACTAGGTACTGGGGCCAACGTCCTGACTTTC. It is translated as CSARDRLLGTGANVLTF.

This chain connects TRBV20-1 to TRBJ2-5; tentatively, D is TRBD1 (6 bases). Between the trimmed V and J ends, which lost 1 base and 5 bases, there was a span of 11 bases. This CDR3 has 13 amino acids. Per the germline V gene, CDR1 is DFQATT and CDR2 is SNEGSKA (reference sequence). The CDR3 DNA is TGCAGTGCTAGAGCTAGTAGGGGGGAGACCCAGTACTTC. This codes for CSARASRGETQYF.